Reported below is one TCR beta chain. This entry comes from a study of blood T cell repertoires in COVID-19. On the study more broadly: The United States, Italy and Spain provided the acute and convalescent COVID-19 samples.

In the original workflow: By means of reference gene primer amplification, nucleated cell counts were estimated. The assay was immunoSEQ multiplex PCR, and TCRdb's table has in-frame clones only and misses some. V and J calls and clone size are given by that table; D and trimming were obtained from the DNA. This table holds 190,000 or so clones, about 91% found once. After removal of 8 bases from V and 9 bases from J, the junction contained 16 bases not matched to a gene. This CDR3 has 15 amino acids. Germline CDR1 reads SGHAT; CDR2 reads FQDESV (reference sequence). The specimen was peripheral blood. The rearrangement uses TRBV11-1 and TRBJ2-1; TRBD2 matches 7 bases. The TCR was taken from a woman in her 30s with acute or convalescent COVID-19. CDR3 region: CASLTLGGAPSEQFF. The CDR3 region has the DNA TGTGCCAGCTTAACGTTGGGAGGGGCCCCGAGTGAGCAGTTCTTC.